A single sample gave rise to the 18 T cell receptor beta chains below, sequenced in a study of Ad26.COV2.S vaccination and SARS-CoV-2 variants. The table came from immunoSEQ multiplex PCR; TCRdb's copy has only in-frame clones and leaves some out. The sample has fewer than 50,000 clones; 75% to 85% are singletons. The sample here was peripheral blood, taken after recovery from COVID-19. These receptors were collected from a human donor who had recovered from COVID-19.

Here the CDR3 DNA reads TGTGCCAGCAGCAAAGACAGGGGGGACGGGACCCAGTACTTC. It yields the protein CASSKDRGDGTQYF. V and J are TRBV7-2 and TRBJ2-5, with TRBD1 matching 9 bases. The germline CDR1 and CDR2 sequences are SGHTA and FQGNSA. The junction had 8 bases not matched to a gene; V was cut back by 5 bases and J by 7 bases. The CDR3 loop spans 14 amino acids.

This clone rates as medium-sized. The chain joins TRBV3-1 (or the pseudogene TRBV3-2) to TRBJ2-5; 15 nucleotides align to TRBD2. Germline V gene data show CDR1 as LGHDT and CDR2 as YNNKEL (reference sequence). The CDR3 covers 18 residues. V lost 3 bases to trimming and J lost 3 bases; unmatched junction nucleotides: 8. The CDR3 bases are TGTGCCAGCAGCCAGGGGACTAGCGGGGGGATTACAAAAGAGACCCAGTACTTC. This sequence encodes CASSQGTSGGITKETQYF.

The CDR3 loop reads CSVTPGQGTYEQYF. The CDR3 nucleotides read TGCAGCGTCACCCCGGGACAGGGAACCTACGAGCAGTACTTC. This chain connects TRBV29-1 to TRBJ2-7, with 9 bases identical to TRBD1. Germline values: CDR1 SQVTM, CDR2 ANQGSEA. The CDR3 covers 14 residues. With 6 bases clipped from V and 2 bases from J, the junction kept 8 bases outside the gene matches.

The chain is built from TRBV2 and TRBJ2-3; either TRBD1 or TRBD2 may supply D (5 bases each). The CDR3 sequence is 13 residues long. Germline loops: CDR1 SNHLY, CDR2 FYNNEI. V was cut by 6 bases and J by 4 bases, with 11 bases left in between. This CDR3 reads CASRGRAADTQYF. CDR3 nucleotides: TGTGCCAGCAGGGGACGGGCCGCAGATACGCAGTATTTT.

The chain employs TRBV19 and TRBJ2-4, with D perhaps TRBD2 (6 bases). The CDR3 extends over 14 amino acids. V shed 4 bases and J shed 7 bases, with 14 bases lying between them. Germline V CDR1 and CDR2: LNHDA, SQIVND (reference sequence). CDR3 region: CASSRAGAGNIQYF. CDR3 coding DNA: TGTGCCAGTAGTAGGGCCGGGGCGGGGAACATTCAGTACTTC.

The chain combines TRBV10-3 with TRBJ1-1, with no clear D. The CDR3 runs to 16 residues. Trimming pared 3 bases from V and 3 bases from J, leaving 17 bases between. Per the germline V gene, CDR1 is ENHRY and CDR2 is SYGVKD. Here the CDR3 reads CAISEWAPGRDTEAFF. In DNA, the CDR3 is TGTGCCATCAGTGAATGGGCACCCGGACGGGACACTGAAGCTTTCTTT.

The chain recombines TRBV9 with TRBJ2-3; D is unclear. Germline V gene lookup returns CDR1 SGDLS and CDR2 YYNGEE. V dropped 0 bases and J dropped 6 bases, with 17 bases sitting between them. This CDR3 has 16 amino acids. CDR3 DNA sequence: TGTGCCAGCAGCGTAGCAATAGGACCCCTCGGGGATACGCAGTATTTT. Its translation is CASSVAIGPLGDTQYF.

This rearrangement joins TRBV1 to TRBJ2-2. TRBV1 is shown as a pseudogene. The CDR3 contains 14 residues. The CDR3, as DNA: TGCGCTTTGGACCGGGACGCTATCCCCGGGGAGCTGTTTTTT. Residues: CALDRDAIPGELFF.

The chain has TRBV2 and TRBJ2-7, with unresolved D. CDR1 and CDR2 (germline): SNHLY, FYNNEI. The ends were cut back, 3 bases at V and 3 bases at J, with 15 bases in the middle. The CDR3 loop spans 15 amino acids. In DNA form, the CDR3 reads TGTGCCAGCAGTGATGTGGGATTCAACCTCTACGAGCAGTACTTC. It is translated as CASSDVGFNLYEQYF.

In its sample, this clone was seen once. The rearrangement joins TRBV6-6 to TRBJ1-4; D not certain. The CDR3 contains 15 residues. V was shortened by 0 bases and J by 0 bases, with 5 bases between the two germline ends. Germline loops: CDR1 MNHNY, CDR2 SVGAGI (reference sequence). CDR3 bases: TGTGCCAGCAGTTACTCGTACTCAACTAATGAAAAACTGTTTTTT. This translates into CASSYSYSTNEKLFF.

The V gene is TRBV5-6, the J gene TRBJ2-5, with TRBD2 identical over 11 bases. The CDR3 length is 15 residues. Germline assignment: CDR1 SGHDT and CDR2 YYEEEE. The V and J ends lost 4 bases and 2 bases, in that order; junction bases with no gene match: 4. The CDR3 reads CASSVLAGGQETQYF. CDR3 DNA sequence: TGTGCCAGCAGCGTATTAGCGGGAGGGCAAGAGACCCAGTACTTC.

This chain links TRBV24-1 with TRBJ1-4; perhaps TRBD1 as D (6 bases). Germline CDR1 is KGHDR and CDR2 is SFDVKD. Between the trimmed V and J ends, which lost 4 bases and 7 bases, there was a span of 15 bases. CDR3 length: 15 amino acids. CDR3 nucleotides: TGTGCCACCAGTGACCCAACAGGGACAAGTGAAAAACTGTTTTTT. It codes for CATSDPTGTSEKLFF.

This sequence joins TRBV7-7 and TRBJ2-2; D possibly corresponds to TRBD1 (5 bases). V was pared by 7 bases and J by 2 bases, with 17 bases between. The CDR3 runs to 16 residues. The V gene's germline CDR1 is SSHAT and CDR2 FNYEAQ (reference sequence). As DNA, the CDR3 is TGTGCCAGCACCCCTGGAAGGACAATTAACACCGGGGAGCTGTTTTTT. Amino acid sequence: CASTPGRTINTGELFF.

This clone turned up a few times. CDR3 DNA sequence: TGTGCCAGCAGTACAGGTCCGGGGAATCAGCCCCAGCATTTT. Amino acid sequence: CASSTGPGNQPQHF. This sequence joins TRBV27 and TRBJ1-5, with D possibly TRBD1 on 5 matching bases. The ends were cut back, 5 bases at V and 4 bases at J, with 12 bases in the middle. CDR1 MNHEY and CDR2 SMNVEV come from the germline V gene (reference sequence). The CDR3 is made up of 14 amino acids.

This rearrangement joins TRBV3-1 (or the pseudogene TRBV3-2) to TRBJ1-4; D not resolved. V was trimmed by 3 bases and J by 8 bases, leaving 16 bases between them. The length of the CDR3 is 15 residues. Germline CDR1 LGHDT, CDR2 YNNKEL (reference sequence). The CDR3 protein is CASSHRAGAVEKLFF. CDR3 sequence (DNA): TGTGCCAGCAGCCATCGCGCGGGAGCCGTCGAAAAACTGTTTTTT.

The rearrangement uses TRBV5-6 and TRBJ1-5; no clear D. The CDR3 has 15 amino acids. V lost 2 bases and J 3 bases, leaving 12 bases between the germline ends. CDR1 is SGHDT and CDR2 is YYEEEE in the germline V gene. CDR3 residues: CASSLNRRTNQPQHF. DNA of the CDR3: TGTGCCAGCAGCTTAAATCGCAGAACCAATCAGCCCCAGCATTTT.

The gene calls are TRBV5-1 and TRBJ2-6; D gene uncertain. The CDR3 is made up of 17 amino acids. Between the trimmed V and J ends, which lost 1 base and 0 bases, there was a span of 11 bases. Germline CDR1 reads SGHRS; CDR2 reads YFSETQ. The CDR3 coding sequence is TGCGCCAGCAGCTTGTCTGCGGTTCTCTCTGGGGCCAACGTCCTGACTTTC. It is translated as CASSLSAVLSGANVLTF.

This sequence joins TRBV10-3 and TRBJ1-3, with 8 bases matching TRBD1. CDR3 length: 16 amino acids. Unmatched junction bases numbered 10, after V lost 9 bases and J lost 0 bases. Germline V gene lookup returns CDR1 ENHRY and CDR2 SYGVKD. Here the CDR3 reads CAIMDRASFSGNTIYF. The CDR3, as DNA: TGTGCCATTATGGACAGGGCTTCGTTCTCTGGAAACACCATATATTTT.